These 21 T cell receptor beta chains originate from one sample sequenced in a study of T cells in Graves' hyperthyroidism and ophthalmopathy. RNA transcripts yielded amplified TCR beta CDR3 regions. The study used the HTBI primer set for a first-round RT-PCR of the TCR CDR3. Each CDR3 protein is one row after TCRdb ran MiXCR on the multiplex PCR reads. This sample has 150,000 to 200,000 distinct CDR3 sequences, with about 17% found just once. Material: blood. Receptors originate from a woman aged 45-60 years with Graves' hyperthyroidism.

This clonotype was seen ten or more times. The gene calls are TRBV3-1 and TRBJ2-7, with 13 bases fitting TRBD2. The trim removed 3 bases at V and 5 bases at J, leaving 4 bases unmatched. The CDR3 is 15 amino acids. Germline assignment: CDR1 LGHDT and CDR2 YNNKEL (reference sequence). CDR3 residues: CASSQHGTSGNEQYF. The CDR3 DNA sequence: TGTGCCAGCAGCCAGCACGGGACTAGCGGGAACGAGCAGTACTTC.

The chain uses TRBV28 and TRBJ1-1; D not resolved. Germline CDR1 reads MDHEN; CDR2 reads SYDVKM. Trimming took off 5 bases at V and 0 bases at J, with 13 bases between the two ends. There are 15 residues in the CDR3. CDR3 nucleotides: TGTGCCAGCAGTAGTGGACGGTTACTGAACACTGAAGCTTTCTTT. It translates to CASSSGRLLNTEAFF.

This clonotype was counted many times. The chain recombines TRBV5-1 with TRBJ1-1; D may be TRBD1 (5 bases). CDR3 length: 14 amino acids. Germline lookup yields CDR1 SGHRS and CDR2 YFSETQ. The V and J ends lost 1 base and 4 bases respectively, with 11 bases between them. CDR3 coding DNA: TGCGCCAGCAGCTTGTATCAGGGCGTCACTGAAGCTTTCTTT. Amino acids: CASSLYQGVTEAFF.

The chain combines TRBV12-3 or TRBV12-4 with TRBJ2-5; D is uncertain. V was cut by 6 bases and J by 5 bases, with 16 bases left in between. The CDR3 spans 14 residues. CDR3 residues: CASSGRIFGETQYF. The CDR3 nucleotides are TGTGCCAGCAGCGGCAGGATATTCGGGGAGACCCAGTACTTC.

This clonotype came up many times. The chain joins TRBV12-3 or TRBV12-4 to TRBJ2-5; TRBD1 agrees at 9 bases. Trimming cost V 9 bases and J 3 bases; bases outside gene matches: 11. CDR3 length: 15 amino acids. CDR3 coding DNA: TGTGCCAGTACGAGGAGGGGACAGGGTGAAGAGACCCAGTACTTC. This sequence encodes CASTRRGQGEETQYF.

This clonotype was seen repeatedly, ten times or more. The rearrangement joins TRBV19 to TRBJ2-1; 7 bases match TRBD1. V shed 2 bases and J 4 bases; nucleotides not matched to a gene: 2. Germline CDR1 is LNHDA and CDR2 is SQIVND (reference sequence). The CDR3 has 14 residues. The CDR3, as DNA: TGTGCCAGTAGTATACAGGGGGAATACAATGAGCAGTTCTTC. It encodes CASSIQGEYNEQFF.

J is TRBJ1-2 and V is TRBV13; 8 bases map to TRBD1. J was trimmed by 6 bases and V by 5 bases; bases with no gene match: 5. Germline CDR1 is PRHDT and CDR2 is FYEKMQ (reference sequence). The CDR3 consists of 13 residues. The CDR3 DNA is TGTGCCAGCAGCGAGTTGACAGGGGATGGCTACACCTTC. Translating it yields CASSELTGDGYTF. Complete variable domain (other parts from reference TRBV13 and TRBJ1-2): AAGVIQSPRHLIKEKRETATLKCYPIPRHDTVYWYQQGPGQDPQFLISFYEKMQSDKGSIPDRFSAQQFSDYHSELNMSSLELGDSALYFCASSELTGDGYTFGSGTRLTVV.

In its sample, this clonotype was seen many times. The CDR3 reads CASSGGGNTEAFF. In nucleotides, the CDR3 is TGTGCCAGCAGTGGGGGCGGGAACACTGAAGCTTTCTTT. The chain links TRBV7-9 to TRBJ1-1; weak D call: TRBD1 (6 bases). Germline CDR1 SEHNR, CDR2 FQNEAQ (reference sequence). This CDR3 region has 13 residues. V was cut by 6 bases and J by 1 base, with 9 bases left in between. Together with reference TRBV7-9 and TRBJ1-1, the CDR3 gives the full variable domain: DTGVSQNPRHKITKRGQNVTFRCDPISEHNRLYWYRQTLGQGPEFLTYFQNEAQLEKSRLLSDRFSAERPKGSFSTLEIQRTEQGDSAMYLCASSGGGNTEAFFGQGTRLTVV.

This clonotype showed up just a few times. Since a much larger clone is just one base distant, this may be a read error. The chain has TRBV19 and TRBJ2-1, with D perhaps TRBD2 (5 bases). The V end was cut by 8 bases, the J end by 3 bases, with 11 bases between. This CDR3 comprises 13 residues. Germline V CDR1 and CDR2: LNHDA, SQIVND (reference sequence). The CDR3 nucleotides read TGTGCCAGTGGCCGGGGTTTCTACAATGAGCAGTTCTTC. Protein: CASGRGFYNEQFF.

This clonotype was found many times. The chain employs TRBV7-2 and TRBJ1-4; a possible D gene is TRBD1 (5 bases). The CDR3 contains 15 residues. Germline CDR1 SGHTA, CDR2 FQGNSA. Trimming shortened V by 4 bases and J by 8 bases, and 17 bases separated the two germline ends. In DNA form, the CDR3 reads TGTGCCAGCAGCTCCCCCGCGAGGGGAGGGGAAAAACTGTTTTTT. Its translation is CASSSPARGGEKLFF.

This clonotype was detected once. The J gene is TRBJ1-1, the V gene TRBV7-3, with 11 bases aligning to TRBD1. Trimming cost V 4 bases and J 4 bases; bases outside gene matches: 11. The CDR3 length is 17 residues. Germline values: CDR1 SGHTA, CDR2 FQGTGA. The chain's CDR3 is CASSSRSGQGVFTEAFF. DNA for the CDR3: TGTGCCAGCAGCTCGAGATCGGGACAGGGGGTATTCACTGAAGCTTTCTTT.

This clonotype has at least ten counts. The chain carries TRBV11-2 and TRBJ2-5, with a possible D match to TRBD1 (7 bases). The germline V and J ends were trimmed by 2 bases and 5 bases, with 15 bases remaining between them. The germline CDR1 and CDR2 sequences are SGHAT and FQNNGV. The CDR3 covers 15 residues. CDR3 amino acids: CASSLRGTASETQYF. Written as DNA, the CDR3 is TGTGCCAGCAGCTTACGCGGGACAGCCTCCGAGACCCAGTACTTC.

In this sample, this clonotype turned up many times. The chain carries TRBV2 and TRBJ1-4, with a tentative D call TRBD1 (5 bases). CDR1 and CDR2 (germline): SNHLY, FYNNEI. The CDR3 length is 14 residues. Trimming removed 5 bases from V and 5 bases from J, with 12 bases in between. CDR3 DNA: TGTGCCAGCAGTCGGGACGGGAAGAATGAAAAACTGTTTTTT. Protein product: CASSRDGKNEKLFF.

In this sample, this clonotype turned up many times. CDR3 sequence: CASSLVSVANTEAFF. The DNA for the CDR3 is TGCGCCAGCAGCTTGGTCAGCGTAGCGAACACTGAAGCTTTCTTT. The chain recombines TRBV5-1 with TRBJ1-1, with unresolved D. Germline assignment: CDR1 SGHRS and CDR2 YFSETQ. Trimming took 0 bases from V and 1 from J, leaving 10 bases between them. The CDR3 sequence is 15 residues long.

CDR3 sequence reads: CASSLGGQGNYGYTF. CDR3 bases: TGTGCCAGCAGCTTGGGGGGGCAGGGGAACTATGGCTACACCTTC. This rearrangement joins TRBV5-4 to TRBJ1-2; weak D call: TRBD1 (6 bases). V gave up 0 bases and J gave up 2 bases, with 11 bases separating them. The length of the CDR3 is 15 residues. The germline V gene has CDR1 SGHNT and CDR2 YYREEE (reference sequence).

This clonotype occurred many times. The chain links TRBV7-6 to TRBJ2-2; 9 bases align to TRBD1. Trimming removed 3 bases from V and 0 bases from J; junction bases left unmatched: 2. The CDR3 is 16 residues long. CDR1 and CDR2 from the germline V gene are SGHVS and FNYEAQ. As DNA, the CDR3 is TGTGCCAGCAGCTTGGGACAGGGATCGAACACCGGGGAGCTGTTTTTT. It specifies CASSLGQGSNTGELFF.

V usage is TRBV5-1 and J usage is TRBJ2-2; D is unresolved. The CDR3 covers 14 residues. V lost 4 bases, J lost 6 bases, and 13 bases lay in between. Germline lookup yields CDR1 SGHRS and CDR2 YFSETQ. The CDR3 is CASSDYSNPGELFF. In DNA, the CDR3 is TGCGCCAGCAGCGATTACAGTAACCCCGGGGAGCTGTTTTTT.

This chain connects TRBV6-2 or TRBV6-3 to TRBJ2-3; TRBD2 matches 8 bases. The CDR3 runs 13 residues. V trimming: 8 bases; J trimming: 5 bases; junction bases outside the gene matches: 6. The germline V gene has CDR1 MNHEY and CDR2 SVGEGT. CDR3 in amino acids: CASEREMGDTQYF. The CDR3, as DNA: TGTGCCAGCGAGCGGGAGATGGGAGATACGCAGTATTTT.

This clonotype was recorded many times. This chain joins TRBV20-1 and TRBJ2-3; tentatively, D is TRBD1 (7 bases). The germline V gene has CDR1 DFQATT and CDR2 SNEGSKA (reference sequence). The CDR3 length is 15 residues. Trimming removed 3 bases from V and 4 bases from J, with 17 bases in between. The CDR3 loop is CSASRSQGRPDTQYF. Here the CDR3 DNA reads TGCAGTGCTAGCCGCTCACAGGGGAGGCCAGATACGCAGTATTTT.

In this sample, this clonotype turned up a few times. The chain couples TRBV4-3 to TRBJ1-1; D gene ambiguous. The germline V gene has CDR1 LGHNA and CDR2 YSLEER. The CDR3 runs 14 residues. V was cut by 4 bases and J by 1 base, with 10 bases left in between. The CDR3 spells CASSLGFGNTEAFF. The CDR3 bases are TGCGCCAGCAGCCTGGGATTCGGGAACACTGAAGCTTTCTTT.

This clonotype has a handful of counts. The chain uses TRBV4-2 and TRBJ2-1; tentative D call: TRBD1 (6 bases). The CDR3 has 15 amino acids. Germline V gene data show CDR1 as LGHNA and CDR2 as YNFKEQ. V shed 0 bases and J shed 6 bases, with 12 bases lying between them. The CDR3 reads CASSQDRHRVNEQFF. CDR3 coding DNA: TGTGCCAGCAGCCAAGATAGACACAGGGTCAATGAGCAGTTCTTC.